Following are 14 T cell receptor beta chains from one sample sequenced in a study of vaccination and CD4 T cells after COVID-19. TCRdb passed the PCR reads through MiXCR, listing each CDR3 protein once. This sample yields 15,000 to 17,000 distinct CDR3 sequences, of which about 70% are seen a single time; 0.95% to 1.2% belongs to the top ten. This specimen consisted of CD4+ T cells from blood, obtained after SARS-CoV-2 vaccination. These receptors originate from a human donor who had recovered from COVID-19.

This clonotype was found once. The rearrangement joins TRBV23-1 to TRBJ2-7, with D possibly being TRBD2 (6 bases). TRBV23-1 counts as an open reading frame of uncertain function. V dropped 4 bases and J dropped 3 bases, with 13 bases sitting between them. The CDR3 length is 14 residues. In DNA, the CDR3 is TGCGCCAGCAGTCTACGGCAGGGACTCTACGAGCAGTACTTC. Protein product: CASSLRQGLYEQYF.

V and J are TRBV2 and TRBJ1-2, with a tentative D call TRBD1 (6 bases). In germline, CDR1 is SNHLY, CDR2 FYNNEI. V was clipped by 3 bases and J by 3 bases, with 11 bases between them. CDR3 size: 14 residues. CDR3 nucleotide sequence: TGTGCCAGCAGTGACAGGGGCCGAGACTATGGCTACACCTTC. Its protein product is CASSDRGRDYGYTF.

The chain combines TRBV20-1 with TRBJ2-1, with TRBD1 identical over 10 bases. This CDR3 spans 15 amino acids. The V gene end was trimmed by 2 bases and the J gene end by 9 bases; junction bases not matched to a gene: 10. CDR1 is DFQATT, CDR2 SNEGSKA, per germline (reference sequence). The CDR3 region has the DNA TGCAGTGCTAGAACCCGGGACAGGGGAGGAAGTGAGCAGTTCTTC. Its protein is CSARTRDRGGSEQFF.

CDR3 sequence reads: CSARNTGRMNTEAFF. The CDR3 DNA sequence: TGCAGTGCTAGGAATACCGGACGGATGAACACTGAAGCTTTCTTT. This sequence joins TRBV20-1 and TRBJ1-1; the D is unclear. Germline V CDR1 and CDR2: DFQATT, SNEGSKA (reference sequence). Trimming took off 3 bases at V and 0 bases at J, with 14 bases between the two ends. This CDR3 comprises 15 residues.

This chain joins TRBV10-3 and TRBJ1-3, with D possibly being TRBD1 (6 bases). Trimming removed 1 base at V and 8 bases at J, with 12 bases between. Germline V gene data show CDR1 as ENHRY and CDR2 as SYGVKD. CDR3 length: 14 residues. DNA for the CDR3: TGTGCCATCAGTGAGTTACAGGGAACGGACACCATATATTTT. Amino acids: CAISELQGTDTIYF.

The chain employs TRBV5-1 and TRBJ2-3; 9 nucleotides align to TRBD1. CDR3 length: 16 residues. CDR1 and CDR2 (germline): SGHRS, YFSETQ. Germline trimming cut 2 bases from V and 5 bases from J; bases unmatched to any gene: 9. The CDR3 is CASSLGDRVDRDTQYF. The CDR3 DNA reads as TGCGCCAGCAGCTTAGGGGACAGGGTGGACCGAGATACGCAGTATTTT.

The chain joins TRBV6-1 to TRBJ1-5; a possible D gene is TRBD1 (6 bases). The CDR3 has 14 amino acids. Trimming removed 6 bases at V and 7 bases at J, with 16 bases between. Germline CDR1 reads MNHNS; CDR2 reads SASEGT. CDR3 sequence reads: CASRPTVGAQPQHF. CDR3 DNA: TGTGCCAGCAGGCCGACCGTGGGGGCACAGCCCCAGCATTTT.

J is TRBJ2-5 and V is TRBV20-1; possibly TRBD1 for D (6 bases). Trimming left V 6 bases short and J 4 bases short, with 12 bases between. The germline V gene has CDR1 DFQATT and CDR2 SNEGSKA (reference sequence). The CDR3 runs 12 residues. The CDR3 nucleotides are TGCAGTGCCCGGCTAGGGGGAGAGACCCAGTACTTC. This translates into CSARLGGETQYF.

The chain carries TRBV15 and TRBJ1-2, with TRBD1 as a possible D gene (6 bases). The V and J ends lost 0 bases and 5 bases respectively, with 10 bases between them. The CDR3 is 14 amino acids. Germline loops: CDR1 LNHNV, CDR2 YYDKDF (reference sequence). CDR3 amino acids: CATSREGQNYGYTF. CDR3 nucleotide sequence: TGTGCCACCAGCAGAGAAGGACAGAATTATGGCTACACCTTC.

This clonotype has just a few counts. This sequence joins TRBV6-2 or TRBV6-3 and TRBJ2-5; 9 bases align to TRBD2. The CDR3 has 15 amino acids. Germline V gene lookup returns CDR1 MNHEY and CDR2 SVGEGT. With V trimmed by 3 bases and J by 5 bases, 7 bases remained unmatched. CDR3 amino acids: CASSYLSSGMETQYF. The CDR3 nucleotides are TGTGCCAGCAGTTATCTGTCTAGCGGGATGGAGACCCAGTACTTC.

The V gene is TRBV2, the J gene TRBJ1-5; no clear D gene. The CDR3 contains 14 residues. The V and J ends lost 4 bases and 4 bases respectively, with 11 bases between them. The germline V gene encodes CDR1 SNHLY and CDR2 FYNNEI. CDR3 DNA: TGTGCCAGCAGTGCGGGGTACCAGAATCAGCCCCAGCATTTT. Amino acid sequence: CASSAGYQNQPQHF.

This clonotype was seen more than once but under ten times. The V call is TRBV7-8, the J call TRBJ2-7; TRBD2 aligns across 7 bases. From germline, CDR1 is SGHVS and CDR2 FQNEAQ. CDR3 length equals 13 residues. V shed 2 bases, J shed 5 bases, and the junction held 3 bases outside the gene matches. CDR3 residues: CASSLWGGDEQYF. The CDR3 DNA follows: TGTGCCAGCAGCTTATGGGGAGGGGACGAGCAGTACTTC.

The CDR3 loop is CASSLSRYSYEQYF. The CDR3 DNA is TGTGCCAGCAGTTTATCGCGCTACTCCTACGAGCAGTACTTC. The gene calls are TRBV12-3 or TRBV12-4 and TRBJ2-7; no reliable D call. This CDR3 contains 14 residues. Trimming removed 2 bases from V and 0 bases from J, with 8 bases in between.

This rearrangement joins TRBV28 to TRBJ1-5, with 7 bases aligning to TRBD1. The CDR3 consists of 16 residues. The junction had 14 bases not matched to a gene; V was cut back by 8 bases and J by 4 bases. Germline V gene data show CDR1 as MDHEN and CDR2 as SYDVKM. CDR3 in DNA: TGTGCCAGCCACCCCTTCTCGACCAGGGGGAATCAGCCCCAGCATTTT. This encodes CASHPFSTRGNQPQHF.